The rows below give T cell receptor beta chains drawn from one sample of a study of blood T cells in healthy people across ages. TCRdb called the 5' RACE reads again in MiXCR, with one record for every CDR3 protein. Of around 1.5 million distinct CDR3 sequences in the sample, around 59% were seen once. The specimen was blood. The receptors were gathered from a man aged 18 to 30 in good health. Both conserved end residues are part of each CDR3. The order of the fields is clone size, V gene, J gene, D gene, CDR3 DNA, CDR3 protein. A D gene is named only where the DNA matches it firmly. The size of a clone is reported for some rows only, either as once, few or many, or as a class for expanded clones.

few	TRBV20-1	TRBJ2-7	-	TGCAGTGCGCACCAGGGTGAGCAGTACTTC	CSAHQGEQYF
-	TRBV20-1	TRBJ2-5	TRBD2	TGCAGTGCTAGACTGGGGACTAGCGGAAAAGAGACCCAGTACTTC	CSARLGTSGKETQYF
-	TRBV3-1	TRBJ2-5	TRBD2	TGTGCCAGCAGCCAAGAAGGGTACCTAGCGGGAGTTATAGAGACCCAGTACTTC	CASSQEGYLAGVIETQYF
-	TRBV3-1	TRBJ1-6	-	TGTGCCAGCAGCCGCAGGGTCATCTATAATTCACCCCTCCACTTT	CASSRRVIYNSPLHF
-	TRBV6-5	TRBJ2-6	-	TGTGCCAGCCGCCAGGGGCCTTCGGTGGGGGCCAACGTCCTGACTTTC	CASRQGPSVGANVLTF
-	TRBV20-1	TRBJ2-5	TRBD2	TGCAGTGCGGATGGGACTAGCGGGGGCCAAGAGACCCAGTACTTC	CSADGTSGGQETQYF
-	TRBV10-3	TRBJ1-1	-	TGTGCCATCAGTGAGGCGGCGGGGGAAACTGAAGCTTTCTTT	CAISEAAGETEAFF
-	TRBV12-3/TRBV12-4	TRBJ2-7	TRBD1	TGTGCCAGCAGTCAACTTTTGGGACAGGGGTCCAACGAGCAGTACTTC	CASSQLLGQGSNEQYF
-	TRBV12-3/TRBV12-4	TRBJ1-5	-	TGTGCCAGCAGTTTAATCTCGGGAAACCAGCCCCAGCATTTT	CASSLISGNQPQHF
few	TRBV12-3/TRBV12-4	TRBJ2-3	TRBD2	TGTGCCAGCAGCCCAGGAACTCCGGGACTAGCGGGGAGCACAGATACGCAGTATTTT	CASSPGTPGLAGSTDTQYF
-	TRBV7-9	TRBJ1-1	-	TGTGCCAGCAGCTTGGGGTGGGACACAACTTTTATGAACACTGAAGCTTTCTTT	CASSLGWDTTFMNTEAFF
once	TRBV7-2	TRBJ1-3	-	TGTGCCAGCAGCCTACAGGGCTCTGGAAACACCATATATTTT	CASSLQGSGNTIYF
-	TRBV29-1	TRBJ1-1	TRBD1	TGCAGCGTTGAAGAGGTCCTGGCGGGACAGAAGAACACTGAAGCTTTCTTT	CSVEEVLAGQKNTEAFF
-	TRBV7-2	TRBJ2-5	-	TGTGCCAGCAGCCCTTCCCTGCGTCAAGAGACCCAGTACTTC	CASSPSLRQETQYF
once	TRBV4-1	TRBJ2-7	-	TGCGCCAGCAGCCAAGATTCGGGGACCTACTACGAGCAGTACTTC	CASSQDSGTYYEQYF
-	TRBV4-2	TRBJ2-1	TRBD2	TGTGCCAGCAGCCAAGGGCTAGCGGGAGTTAATGAGCAGTTCTTC	CASSQGLAGVNEQFF
-	TRBV6-6	TRBJ2-7	TRBD2	TGTGCCAGCAGTTACTCGATAACTAGCGGCCCCTACAATGAGCAGTACTTC	CASSYSITSGPYNEQYF
-	TRBV27	TRBJ2-7	-	TGTGCCAACCGTCTGGGGGGCGGGAACGAGCAGTACTTC	CANRLGGGNEQYF
-	TRBV2	TRBJ2-5	-	TGTGCCAGCAGATCGGGGCGGCAAGAGACCCAGTACTTC	CASRSGRQETQYF
-	TRBV5-1	TRBJ2-3	TRBD2	TGCGCCACCAACCCGGGGGGGCCCTTCACAGATACGCAGTATTTT	CATNPGGPFTDTQYF
-	TRBV4-1	TRBJ1-1	-	TGCGCCAACAGCCAGCAACCGGGACACCTGAACACTGAAGCTTTCTTT	CANSQQPGHLNTEAFF
few	TRBV4-2	TRBJ1-6	-	TGTGCCAGCAGCCGAACGGGACTCACCTATTCACCCCTCCACTTT	CASSRTGLTYSPLHF
-	TRBV5-1	TRBJ2-3	-	TGCGCCAGCAGCTTGGTTGTTAGGTGGGCAGATACGCAGTATTTT	CASSLVVRWADTQYF
few	TRBV5-1	TRBJ2-3	TRBD1	TGCGCCAGCAGCTTGGACAGGGGAATTACAGATACGCAGTATTTT	CASSLDRGITDTQYF
-	TRBV10-1	TRBJ1-1	-	TGCGCCAGCAGTGACGGAGGCGACGTGAACACTGAAGCTTTCTTT	CASSDGGDVNTEAFF
-	TRBV9	TRBJ2-3	TRBD2	TGTGCCAGCAGCGCAAGAGAAAGGATACTAGCGCTCCCAGATACGCAGTATTTT	CASSARERILALPDTQYF
few	TRBV6-5	TRBJ1-5	-	TGTGCCAGCAGTTACTCGGGGATCAATCAGCCCCAGCATTTT	CASSYSGINQPQHF
-	TRBV6-5	TRBJ1-5	TRBD1	TGTGCCAGCAGTTACTCCGGGGACAGGTTGAATAGCAATCAGCCCCAGCATTTT	CASSYSGDRLNSNQPQHF
few	TRBV7-9	TRBJ2-7	-	TGTGCCAGCAGCCCCAGGGATAACGAGCAGTACTTC	CASSPRDNEQYF
-	TRBV2	TRBJ2-5	-	TGTGCCAGCAGTCCGACAGGGGAGGGGTACAATGAGCAGTACTTC	CASSPTGEGYNEQYF
once	TRBV6-2/TRBV6-3	TRBJ2-6	TRBD1	TGTGCCATCGGGACAGCTGGGGCCAACGTCCTGACTTTC	CAIGTAGANVLTF
-	TRBV5-1	TRBJ1-1	-	TGCGCCAGCAGCCCCCTTGGGGTTAAGGGCCCCCATGAAGCTTTCTTT	CASSPLGVKGPHEAFF
few	TRBV6-2/TRBV6-3	TRBJ2-7	-	TGTGCCAGCAGTTACTCTTTGATTTACGAGCAGTACTTC	CASSYSLIYEQYF
-	TRBV25-1	TRBJ2-5	-	TGTGCCAGCAGTGAATATAAATGGACCGAGGGTTTTGAGACCCAGTACTTC	CASSEYKWTEGFETQYF
few	TRBV29-1	TRBJ2-1	-	TGCAGCGTTGAAGCCTGGGTCAATGAGCAGTTCTTC	CSVEAWVNEQFF
-	TRBV15	TRBJ2-5	-	TGTGCCACCAGCAGAGAGTACCCGGGACAATGGGGAGAGACCCAGTACTTC	CATSREYPGQWGETQYF
-	TRBV9	TRBJ2-3	-	TGTGCCGGCAGGCCGGGGGGCTGGAGCACAGATACGCAGTATTTT	CAGRPGGWSTDTQYF
few	TRBV6-5	TRBJ2-7	TRBD1	TGTGCCAGTTTCCCCCCCGGGGACAGGGGTTACGAGCAGTACTTC	CASFPPGDRGYEQYF
few	TRBV21-1	TRBJ2-5	-	TGTGCCAGCAGCGCCCATCCGATGTTTGGGGAGACCCAGTACTTC	CASSAHPMFGETQYF